This T cell receptor beta chain was recorded in a study of cytotoxic CD8 clonotypes in ibrutinib-treated CLL. At the level of the study: Among the patients, approximately ten presented as relapsed/refractory and about 15 as treatment-naive; some 17 showed unmutated IGHV. Samples yielded averages of 255,043 productive templates and some 94,000 productive rearrangements. Study-wide results and caveats: Increased clonality at ibrutinib response gave way to a return toward baseline at progression. Private clonotypes, not public ones, expanded at ibrutinib response.

CDR3 size: 13 residues. CDR1 and CDR2 (germline): SGHDT, YYEEEE. V was cut by 4 bases and J by 5 bases, with 12 bases left in between. A note on this clone: The antigen is undetermined.

Using immunoSEQ multiplex PCR, the repertoire was profiled, and TCRdb retains in-frame clones only, with some absent. The data hold about 21,000 clones, with over 70% observed a single time. Source: PBMCs, taken before ibrutinib treatment. The sequence derives from a human donor with chronic lymphocytic leukemia. The genes are TRBV5-6 and TRBJ2-5, with D unclear. The CDR3 sequence is CASSRRMAETQYF. The DNA of the CDR3 is TGTGCCAGCAGCCGACGGATGGCGGAGACCCAGTACTTC.